The sequence of this TCR beta chain was determined in a study of cytomegalovirus exposure and HLA in healthy donors. Study-level points and caveats: Certain sequence variants were highly shared and formed a cluster, and this cluster was likely a sequencing artifact. A later analysis reportedly identified an Asian-associated ancestry cluster as carrying fewer N-insertions than the roughly 700-donor mean.

Notes on this clone: The antigen remains unidentified.

The PCR used 60 Vbeta and 13 Jbeta primers. Using immunoSEQ multiplex PCR, the repertoire was profiled, and TCRdb retains in-frame clones only, with some absent. In the table there are about 180,000 clones, 70% to 80% of which are singletons. In germline, CDR1 is KGHSH, CDR2 LQKENI. This CDR3 has 13 amino acids. V lost 1 base and J lost 12; bases outside the gene matches: 6. The sequence was collected from a man aged 18 to 29 in good health and CMV-seronegative. The chain carries TRBV18 and TRBJ2-1, with 7 bases fitting TRBD1. The sample comprised PBMCs. This CDR3 is CASSPQTGERQFF. Here the CDR3 DNA reads TGTGCCAGCTCACCACAAACAGGGGAAAGGCAGTTCTTC.